These 12 T cell receptor beta chains were sequenced from one sample in a study of T cells in Graves' hyperthyroidism and ophthalmopathy. Researchers amplified the TCR beta CDR3 regions from RNA transcripts. The TCR CDR3 was amplified in a first-round RT-PCR using the HTBI primer set. In TCRdb, the multiplex PCR reads were re-called with MiXCR into one record per CDR3 protein. The table lists more than 45,000 distinct CDR3 sequences, around 48% of them singletons. Material for sequencing was blood. These receptors were collected from a woman between 25 and 40 years old with Graves' ophthalmopathy.

The V call is TRBV2, the J call TRBJ1-2, with 7 bases lining up with TRBD1. J was trimmed by 7 bases and V by 4 bases; bases with no gene match: 6. This CDR3 contains 13 residues. The germline CDR1 and CDR2 sequences are SNHLY and FYNNEI. The CDR3 loop reads CASSVNRGGGYTF. Here the CDR3 DNA reads TGTGCCAGCAGTGTCAACAGGGGCGGTGGCTACACCTTC.

This clonotype has a count of ten or more. The chain recombines TRBV12-3 or TRBV12-4 with TRBJ2-1; 11 bases align to TRBD2. Trimming at V came to 5 bases and at J to 6 bases, leaving 12 bases not matched to a gene. The length of the CDR3 is 17 residues. CDR3 nucleotide sequence: TGTGCCAGCAGTCTTTTAGCGGGAGGGGTAGCGGTCAATGAGCAGTTCTTC. It codes for CASSLLAGGVAVNEQFF.

With regard to this clonotype: The junction differs from germline at one of its ends, possibly a read error. V is TRBV9 and J is TRBJ1-3; a possible D gene is TRBD1 (6 bases). The germline CDR1 and CDR2 sequences are SGDLS and YYNGEE. The CDR3 is made up of 16 amino acids. CDR3 coding DNA: TGTGCCAGCAGCGAGGGGACACTGAGCTCTGGAAACACTATATATTTT. This translates into CASSEGTLSSGNTIYF.

Comment on this clonotype: A read error may produce the germline difference seen at one junction end. V usage is TRBV5-1 and J usage is TRBJ2-3; D might be TRBD1 (5 bases). The CDR3 is made up of 14 amino acids. In germline, CDR1 is SGHRS, CDR2 YFSETQ. DNA for the CDR3: TGCGCCAGCATATTTGCCTGGGGCACAGACACGCAGTATTTT. It codes for CASIFAWGTDTQYF.

In regard to this clonotype: Without the conserved terminal phenylalanine or tryptophan, this CDR3 likely stems from a read error. The chain is built from TRBV24-1 and TRBJ1-1, with D perhaps matching TRBD1 (5 bases). CDR3 length: 13 amino acids. Germline V gene sequence: CDR1 KGHDR, CDR2 SFDVKD. This CDR3 reads CATRGVENTEAFL. In nucleotides, the CDR3 is TGTGCCACCCGAGGGGTGGAGAACACTGAGGCTTTCCTT.

At least ten counts were recorded for this clonotype. The genes are TRBV7-9 and TRBJ1-1; D might be TRBD1 (5 bases). Looked up from germline, CDR1 is SEHNR and CDR2 is FQNEAQ (reference sequence). This CDR3 has 14 residues. The V and J ends lost 3 bases and 6 bases respectively, with 14 bases between them. In DNA form, the CDR3 reads TGTGCCAGCAGCTTCATGTCGGGGGTGGCTGAAGCTTTCTTT. Translation: CASSFMSGVAEAFF.

This clonotype was recorded many times. This rearrangement joins TRBV28 to TRBJ2-3; 7 bases line up with TRBD2. The germline gives CDR1 MDHEN, CDR2 SYDVKM. V dropped 7 bases and J dropped 4; count of bases not matched to a gene: 11. CDR3 length equals 15 residues. Here the CDR3 reads CASKPWDYRADTQYF. DNA of the CDR3: TGTGCCAGCAAACCCTGGGACTATCGCGCAGATACGCAGTATTTT.

This clonotype was counted ten times or more. This chain links TRBV6-4 with TRBJ2-5; no reliable D call. V was clipped by 4 bases and J by 5 bases, with 11 bases between them. In germline, CDR1 is MRHNA, CDR2 SNTAGT. The CDR3 is 13 amino acids. The CDR3 bases are TGTGCCAGCAGTGCCCAGTTCGCGGAGACCCAGTACTTC. This sequence encodes CASSAQFAETQYF.

This clonotype was recorded many times. This rearrangement joins TRBV11-3 to TRBJ2-3, with D possibly being TRBD1 or TRBD2 (6 bases each). Trimming took 1 base from V and 2 from J, leaving 16 bases between them. The CDR3 length is 17 residues. In germline, CDR1 is SGHNT, CDR2 YENEEA. The CDR3 DNA follows: TGTGCCAGCAGCTTAGGAGGGATATCGGGGGCCACAGATACGCAGTATTTT. Amino acid sequence: CASSLGGISGATDTQYF.

This clonotype was found many times. V is TRBV3-1 and J is TRBJ2-7; D is ambiguous. The CDR3 contains 13 residues. The germline V and J ends were trimmed by 4 bases and 5 bases, with 12 bases remaining between them. Germline V gives CDR1 LGHDT, CDR2 YNNKEL (reference sequence). CDR3 amino acids: CASSPAGYHEQYF. The CDR3 DNA follows: TGTGCCAGCAGCCCTGCCGGGTACCACGAGCAGTACTTC.

This clonotype was seen ten or more times. The rearrangement uses TRBV19 and TRBJ1-1, with D hard to call. CDR1 is LNHDA and CDR2 is SQIVND in the germline V gene (reference sequence). The CDR3 contains 15 residues. Trimming removed 3 bases from V and 0 bases from J, with 11 bases in between. CDR3 region: CASSISPYLNTEAFF. CDR3 sequence (DNA): TGTGCCAGTAGTATCAGTCCGTATTTGAACACTGAAGCTTTCTTT.

The sample holds one count of this clonotype. The chain uses TRBV4-2 and TRBJ1-1, with 8 positions matching TRBD1. The CDR3 totals 15 residues. The J segment lost 5 bases and the V segment lost 1 base, leaving 6 bases of the junction unmatched. Per the germline V gene, CDR1 is LGHNA and CDR2 is YNFKEQ. DNA of the CDR3: TGTGCCAGCAGCCAAGCAACAGGGGGGATAACTGAAGCTTTCTTT. Its protein product is CASSQATGGITEAFF.